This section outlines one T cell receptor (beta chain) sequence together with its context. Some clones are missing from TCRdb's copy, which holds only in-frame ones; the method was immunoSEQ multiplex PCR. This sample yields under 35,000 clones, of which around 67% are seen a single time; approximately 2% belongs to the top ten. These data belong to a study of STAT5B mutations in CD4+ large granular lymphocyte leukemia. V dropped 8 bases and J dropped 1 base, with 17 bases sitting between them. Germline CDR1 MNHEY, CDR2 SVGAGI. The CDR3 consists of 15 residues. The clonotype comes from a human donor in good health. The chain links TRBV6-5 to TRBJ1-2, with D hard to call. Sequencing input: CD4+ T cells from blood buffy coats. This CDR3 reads CASVSRGSINYGYTF. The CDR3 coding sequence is TGTGCCAGCGTCTCTCGGGGTTCTATTAACTATGGCTACACCTTC.